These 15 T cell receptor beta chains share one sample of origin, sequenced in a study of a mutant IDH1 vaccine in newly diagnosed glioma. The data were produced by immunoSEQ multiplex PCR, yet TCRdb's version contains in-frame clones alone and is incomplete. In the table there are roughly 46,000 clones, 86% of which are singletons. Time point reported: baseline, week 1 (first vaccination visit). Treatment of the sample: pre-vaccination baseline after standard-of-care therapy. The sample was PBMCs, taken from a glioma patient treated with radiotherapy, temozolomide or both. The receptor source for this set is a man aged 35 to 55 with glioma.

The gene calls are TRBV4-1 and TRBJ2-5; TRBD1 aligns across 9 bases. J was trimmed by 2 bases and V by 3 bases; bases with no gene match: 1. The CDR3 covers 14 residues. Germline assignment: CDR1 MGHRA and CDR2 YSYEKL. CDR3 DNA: TGCGCCAGCAGCCAGGACAGGGGACAAGAGACCCAGTACTTC. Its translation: CASSQDRGQETQYF.

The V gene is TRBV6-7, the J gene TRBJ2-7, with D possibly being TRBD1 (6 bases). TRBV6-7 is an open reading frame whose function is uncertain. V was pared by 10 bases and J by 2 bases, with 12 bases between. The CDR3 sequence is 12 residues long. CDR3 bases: TGTGCCATTTCGACAGGTCCCTACGAGCAGTACTTC. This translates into CAISTGPYEQYF.

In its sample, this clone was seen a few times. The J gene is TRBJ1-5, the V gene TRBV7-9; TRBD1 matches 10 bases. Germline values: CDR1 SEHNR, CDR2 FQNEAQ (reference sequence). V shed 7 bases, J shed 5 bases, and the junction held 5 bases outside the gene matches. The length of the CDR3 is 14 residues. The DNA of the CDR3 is TGTGCCAGCACCGGGACAGGGGAGGATCAGCCCCAGCATTTT. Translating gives CASTGTGEDQPQHF.

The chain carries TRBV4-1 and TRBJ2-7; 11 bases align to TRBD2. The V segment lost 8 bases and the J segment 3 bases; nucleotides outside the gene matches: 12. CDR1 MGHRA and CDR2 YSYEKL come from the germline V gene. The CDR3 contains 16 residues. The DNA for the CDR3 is TGCGCCAGCTCCCCTTCCATTAGCGGGAGGGGCTACGAGCAGTACTTC. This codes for CASSPSISGRGYEQYF.

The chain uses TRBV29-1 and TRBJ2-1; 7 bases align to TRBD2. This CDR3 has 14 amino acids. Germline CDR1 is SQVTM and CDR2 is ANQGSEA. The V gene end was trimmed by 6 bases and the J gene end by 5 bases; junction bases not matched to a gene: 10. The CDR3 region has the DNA TGCAGCGTCCGATTAGCGGGTCGCGACAATGAGCAGTTCTTC. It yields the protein CSVRLAGRDNEQFF.

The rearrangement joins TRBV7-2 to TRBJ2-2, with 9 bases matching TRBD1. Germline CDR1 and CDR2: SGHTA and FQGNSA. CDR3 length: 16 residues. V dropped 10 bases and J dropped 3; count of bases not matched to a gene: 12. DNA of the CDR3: TGTGCCACCAAAATGGGACAGGGCTTGTACACCGGGGAGCTGTTTTTT. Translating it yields CATKMGQGLYTGELFF.

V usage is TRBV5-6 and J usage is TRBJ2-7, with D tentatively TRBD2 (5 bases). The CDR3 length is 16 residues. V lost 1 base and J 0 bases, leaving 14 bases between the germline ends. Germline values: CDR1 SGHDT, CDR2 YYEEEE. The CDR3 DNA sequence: TGTGCCAGCAGCTTGTACGAGGGCTTAAGCTCCTACGAGCAGTACTTC. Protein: CASSLYEGLSSYEQYF.

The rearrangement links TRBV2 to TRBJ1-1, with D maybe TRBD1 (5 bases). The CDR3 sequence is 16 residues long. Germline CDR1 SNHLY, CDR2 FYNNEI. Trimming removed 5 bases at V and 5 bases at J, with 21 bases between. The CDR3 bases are TGTGCCAGCAGTCCCTCAGGACCGGGACTGATGACTGAAGCTTTCTTT. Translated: CASSPSGPGLMTEAFF.

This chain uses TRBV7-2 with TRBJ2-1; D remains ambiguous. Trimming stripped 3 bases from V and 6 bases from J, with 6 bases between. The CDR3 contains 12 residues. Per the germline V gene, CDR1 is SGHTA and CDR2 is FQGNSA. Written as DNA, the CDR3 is TGTGCCAGCAGCTTTCCTCCCAATGAGCAGTTCTTC. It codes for CASSFPPNEQFF.

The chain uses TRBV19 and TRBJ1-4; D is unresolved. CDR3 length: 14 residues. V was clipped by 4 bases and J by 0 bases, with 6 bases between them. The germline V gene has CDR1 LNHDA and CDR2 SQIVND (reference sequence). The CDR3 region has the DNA TGTGCCAGTAGTAACTATGCAACTAATGAAAAACTGTTTTTT. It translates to CASSNYATNEKLFF. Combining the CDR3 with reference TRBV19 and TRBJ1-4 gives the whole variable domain DGGITQSPKYLFRKEGQNVTLSCEQNLNHDAMYWYRQDPGQGLRLIYYSQIVNDFQKGDIAEGYSVSREKKESFPLTVTSAQKNPTAFYLCASSNYATNEKLFFGSGTQLSVL.

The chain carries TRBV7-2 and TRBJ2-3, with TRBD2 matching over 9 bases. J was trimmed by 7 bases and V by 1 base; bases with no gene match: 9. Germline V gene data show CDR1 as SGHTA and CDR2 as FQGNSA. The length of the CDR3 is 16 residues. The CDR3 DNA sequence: TGTGCCAGCAGCTTAGAGGGTAGCGGGAGTCGACATACGCAGTATTTT. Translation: CASSLEGSGSRHTQYF.

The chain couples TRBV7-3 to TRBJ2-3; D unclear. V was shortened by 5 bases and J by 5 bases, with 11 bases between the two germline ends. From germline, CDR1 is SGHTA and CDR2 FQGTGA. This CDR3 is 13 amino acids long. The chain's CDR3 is CASSQQTQDTQYF. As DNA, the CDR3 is TGTGCCAGCAGCCAACAAACCCAAGATACGCAGTATTTT.

In DNA form, the CDR3 reads TGTGCCAGCAGCTTGGAGGGGGTGGGGAACACTGAAGCTTTCTTT. It yields the protein CASSLEGVGNTEAFF. V gene TRBV5-4 combines with J gene TRBJ1-1; D may be TRBD1 (6 bases). V was shortened by 0 bases and J by 1 base, with 10 bases between the two germline ends. Germline loops: CDR1 SGHNT, CDR2 YYREEE (reference sequence). The CDR3 consists of 15 residues. Based on the CDR3 plus reference TRBV5-4 and TRBJ1-1, the full variable domain is ETGVTQSPTHLIKTRGQQVTLRCSSQSGHNTVSWYQQALGQGPQFIFQYYREEENGRGNFPPRFSGLQFPNYSSELNVNALELDDSALYLCASSLEGVGNTEAFFGQGTRLTVV.

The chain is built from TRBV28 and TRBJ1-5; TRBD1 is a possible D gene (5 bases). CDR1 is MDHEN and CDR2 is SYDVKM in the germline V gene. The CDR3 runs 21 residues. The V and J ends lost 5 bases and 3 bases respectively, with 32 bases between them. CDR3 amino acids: CASSPTPPRQGGGKANQPQHF. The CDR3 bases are TGTGCCAGCAGTCCCACCCCCCCCCGGCAGGGTGGTGGGAAAGCCAATCAGCCCCAGCATTTT.

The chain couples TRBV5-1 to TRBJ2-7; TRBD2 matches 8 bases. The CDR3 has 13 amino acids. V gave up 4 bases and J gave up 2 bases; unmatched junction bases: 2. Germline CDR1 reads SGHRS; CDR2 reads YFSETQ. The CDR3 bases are TGCGCCAGCAGCGGGGGACTAGCCTACGAGCAGTACTTC. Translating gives CASSGGLAYEQYF.